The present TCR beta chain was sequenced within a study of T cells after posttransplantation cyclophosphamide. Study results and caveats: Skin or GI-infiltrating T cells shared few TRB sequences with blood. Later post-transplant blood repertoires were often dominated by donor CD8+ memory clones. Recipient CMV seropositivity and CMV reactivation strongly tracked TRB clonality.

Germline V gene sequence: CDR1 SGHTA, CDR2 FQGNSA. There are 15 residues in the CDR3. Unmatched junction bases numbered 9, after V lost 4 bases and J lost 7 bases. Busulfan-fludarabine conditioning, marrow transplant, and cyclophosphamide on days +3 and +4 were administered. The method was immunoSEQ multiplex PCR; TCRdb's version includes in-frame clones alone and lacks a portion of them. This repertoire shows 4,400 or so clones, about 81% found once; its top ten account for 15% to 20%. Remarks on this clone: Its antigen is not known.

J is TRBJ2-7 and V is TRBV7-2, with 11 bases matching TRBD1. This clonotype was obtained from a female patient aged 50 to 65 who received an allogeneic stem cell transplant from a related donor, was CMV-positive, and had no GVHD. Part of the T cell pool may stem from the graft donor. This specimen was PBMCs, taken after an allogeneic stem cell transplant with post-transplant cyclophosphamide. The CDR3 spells CASSSPGQGVLEQYF. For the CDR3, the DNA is TGTGCCAGCAGCTCTCCGGGACAGGGGGTCTTGGAGCAGTACTTC.